This paragraph covers one T cell receptor beta chain sequence. Its antigen is currently unknown. This record belongs to a study of blood T cells in healthy people across ages. Study observations and caveats: Roughly linear declines in TCR beta diversity per million T cells occurred with age. Estimates based on one million T cells were treated as lower bounds.

CDR3 length equals 18 residues. The germline gives CDR1 MNHNS, CDR2 SASEGT. With 5 bases removed from V and 0 bases from J, the gap between germline ends came to 22 bases. Combining a sample-barcoded 5' primer with a J-beta primer mix, a second PCR ran for about 6 to 11 cycles. TCRdb re-derived calls from the 5' RACE reads in MiXCR, one entry per CDR3 protein. The sample consists of 800,000 to 1,300,000 distinct CDR3 sequences, 20% to 25% of them appearing once. The data were also submitted as part of a second study, on T cells of mothers and their children.

Input material: blood. The clonotype was recovered from a girl aged 2-10 years in good health. The rearrangement links TRBV6-1 to TRBJ1-2, with a tentative D call TRBD1 (6 bases). CDR3: CASSSPRTAISTNYGYTF. The CDR3 DNA follows: TGTGCCAGCAGTAGTCCGAGGACAGCTATTTCTACTAACTATGGCTACACCTTC.